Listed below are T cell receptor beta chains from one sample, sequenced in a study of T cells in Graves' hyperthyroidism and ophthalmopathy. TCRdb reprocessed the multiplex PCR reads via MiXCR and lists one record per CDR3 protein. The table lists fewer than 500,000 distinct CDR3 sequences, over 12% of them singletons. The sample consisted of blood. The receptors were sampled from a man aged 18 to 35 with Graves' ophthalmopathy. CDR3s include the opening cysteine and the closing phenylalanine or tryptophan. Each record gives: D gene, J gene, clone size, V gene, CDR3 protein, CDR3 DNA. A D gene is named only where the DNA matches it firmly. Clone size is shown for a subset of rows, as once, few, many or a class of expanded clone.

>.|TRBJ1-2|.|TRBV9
CASSVASSTYGYTF
TGTGCCAGCAGCGTAGCTTCATCCACCTATGGCTACACCTTC
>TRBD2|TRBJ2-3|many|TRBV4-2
CASSQRTSGSTDTQYF
TGTGCCAGCAGCCAACGGACTAGCGGGAGCACAGATACGCAGTATTTT
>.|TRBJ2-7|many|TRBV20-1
CSAPNRENSYEQYF
TGCAGTGCACCCAACAGGGAAAATTCCTACGAGCAGTACTTC
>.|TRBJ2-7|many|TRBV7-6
CASSSYQGAYEQYF
TGTGCCAGCAGCTCCTACCAGGGAGCCTACGAGCAGTACTTC
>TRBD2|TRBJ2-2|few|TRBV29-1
CSVVGGGIATGELFF
TGCAGCGTTGTGGGGGGAGGGATAGCGACCGGGGAGCTGTTTTTT
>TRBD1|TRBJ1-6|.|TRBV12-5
CASGFTGTASPLHF
TGTGCTAGTGGTTTCACTGGGACAGCATCACCCCTCCACTTT
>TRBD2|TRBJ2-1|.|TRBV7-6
CASSHNKEDSGSSYNEQFF
TGTGCCAGCAGCCACAACAAAGAGGATAGCGGGAGCTCCTACAATGAGCAGTTCTTC
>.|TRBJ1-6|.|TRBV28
CASWGSHSPLHF
TGTGCCAGCTGGGGGTCCCATTCACCCCTCCACTTT
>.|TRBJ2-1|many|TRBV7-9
CASSLVGTVDNEQFF
TGTGCCAGCAGCTTAGTCGGGACGGTCGACAATGAGCAGTTCTTC
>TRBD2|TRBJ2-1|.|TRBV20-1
CSALAGAPNEQFF
TGCAGTGCTCTAGCGGGAGCCCCCAATGAGCAGTTCTTC
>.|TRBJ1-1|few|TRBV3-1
CASSQTDGHTEAFF
TGTGCCAGCAGCCAAACCGACGGCCACACTGAAGCTTTCTTT
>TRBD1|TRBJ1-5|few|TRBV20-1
CSAHSGTGGNQPQHF
TGCAGTGCCCATTCCGGGACAGGGGGTAATCAGCCCCAGCATTTT
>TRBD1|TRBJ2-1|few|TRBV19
CASNGQGAFKFF
TGTGCCAGTAACGGACAGGGGGCCTTTAAGTTCTTC
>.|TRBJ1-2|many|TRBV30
CAWTEGRNYGYTF
TGTGCCTGGACAGAGGGTAGGAACTATGGCTACACCTTC
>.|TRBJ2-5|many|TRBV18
CASSAFGLAETQYF
TGTGCCAGCTCAGCCTTCGGGCTAGCAGAGACCCAGTACTTC
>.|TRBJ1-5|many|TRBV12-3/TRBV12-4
CASSSSTHGQPQHF
.
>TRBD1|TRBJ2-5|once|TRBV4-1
CASSQDKGFRGRGETQYF
TGCGCCAGCAGCCAAGATAAAGGGTTCAGGGGGCGCGGAGAGACCCAGTACTTC
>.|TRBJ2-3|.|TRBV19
CASSGHASTDTQYF
TGTGCCAGTAGCGGACACGCGAGCACAGATACGCAGTATTTT
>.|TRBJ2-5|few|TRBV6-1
CASITLGGRTQYF
TGTGCCAGCATCACCTTAGGGGGGAGGACCCAGTACTTC
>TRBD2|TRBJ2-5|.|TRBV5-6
CASSLVPGGLETQYF
TGTGCCAGCAGCTTGGTGCCGGGGGGGCTGGAGACCCAGTACTTC
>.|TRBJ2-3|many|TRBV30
CAWSVFATDTQYF
TGTGCCTGGAGTGTGTTTGCCACAGATACGCAGTATTTT
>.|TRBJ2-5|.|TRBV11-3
CASSLNPGKETQYF
TGTGCCAGCAGCTTAAATCCAGGGAAAGAGACCCAGTACTTC
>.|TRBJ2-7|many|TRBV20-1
CSARNSYEQYF
TGCAGTGCTAGGAACAGCTACGAGCAGTACTTC
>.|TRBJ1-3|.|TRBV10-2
CASSRETGTGGNTIYF
TGCGCCAGCAGTCGAGAAACCGGGACCGGTGGAAACACCATATATTTT
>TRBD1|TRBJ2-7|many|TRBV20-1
CSARGTGDYEQYF
TGCAGTGCTAGGGGGACAGGGGACTACGAGCAGTACTTC
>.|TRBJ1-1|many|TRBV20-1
CSASGGQVNTEAFF
TGCAGTGCTAGTGGGGGGCAGGTGAACACTGAAGCTTTCTTT
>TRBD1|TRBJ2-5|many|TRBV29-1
CSARDRALETQYF
TGCAGCGCCCGGGACAGGGCGTTGGAGACCCAGTACTTC
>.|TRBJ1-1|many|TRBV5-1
CASSWGGLSEAFF
TGCGCCAGCAGCTGGGGGGGGCTGAGTGAAGCTTTCTTT
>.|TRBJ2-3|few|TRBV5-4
CASSFGLATSTDTQYF
TGTGCCAGCAGCTTTGGGCTAGCGACTAGCACAGATACGCAGTATTTT
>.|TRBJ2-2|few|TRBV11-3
CASSPGDWHTGELFF
TGTGCCAGCAGCCCGGGGGACTGGCACACCGGGGAGCTGTTTTTT
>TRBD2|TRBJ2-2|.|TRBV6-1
CASLEREVTGELFF
TGTGCCAGCTTGGAGCGGGAGGTCACCGGGGAGCTGTTTTTT
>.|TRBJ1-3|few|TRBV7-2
CASSLVRTENTIYF
TGTGCCAGCAGCTTAGTTCGAACTGAAAACACCATATATTTT
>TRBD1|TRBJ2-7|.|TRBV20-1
CSASGRGTGGGLGEQYF
TGCAGTGCTAGTGGGAGGGGGACAGGGGGCGGACTGGGCGAGCAGTACTTC
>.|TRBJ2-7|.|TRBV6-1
CASSRSLYEQYF
TGTGCCAGCAGCCGTAGCCTCTACGAGCAGTACTTC
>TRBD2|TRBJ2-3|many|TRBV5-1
CASSLGRGGDTQYF
TGCGCCAGCAGCTTGGGTCGCGGGGGAGATACGCAGTATTTT
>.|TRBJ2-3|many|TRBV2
CASIRWGNTDTQYF
TGTGCCAGCATACGGTGGGGGAACACAGATACGCAGTATTTT
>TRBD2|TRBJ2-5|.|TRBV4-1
CASSPGDGRALETQYF
TGCGCCAGCAGCCCGGGAGACGGGAGGGCCTTAGAGACCCAGTACTTC